The rows below give T cell receptor beta chains drawn from one sample of a study of blood T cell repertoires in COVID-19. The data were produced by immunoSEQ multiplex PCR, yet TCRdb's version contains in-frame clones alone and is incomplete. There are a few hundred thousand clones in the sample; about four fifths occur only once, and roughly 1.2% lies in the top ten. The sample was peripheral blood. These receptors were collected from a human donor with acute or convalescent COVID-19. The donor label of this sample is uncertain. Each CDR3 is given with its conserved first and last residue. The D gene is left open where the match is weak. Clone sizes are given selectively: once, few, many, or a class where the clone is expanded.

>.|.|TRBJ1-5|TRBV28
CASSSVSGRGGQPQHF
TGTGCCAGCAGTTCAGTATCGGGCCGCGGGGGTCAGCCCCAGCATTTT
>TRBD1|.|TRBJ1-3|TRBV10-3
CAISGGGPGDTIYF
TGTGCCATCAGTGGAGGGGGCCCTGGGGACACCATATATTTT
>.|.|TRBJ2-7|TRBV7-2
CASKVGGPYEQYF
TGTGCCAGCAAGGTTGGGGGCCCCTACGAGCAGTACTTC
>.|once|TRBJ1-3|TRBV27
CASSPHRTAVSGNTIYF
TGTGCCAGCAGTCCCCACCGGACAGCCGTCTCTGGAAACACCATATATTTT
>TRBD1|.|TRBJ1-6|TRBV11-2
CASSNDRAPLHF
TGTGCCAGCAGCAACGACAGGGCACCCCTCCACTTT
>.|.|TRBJ1-2|TRBV6-1
CASSEMSAASYTF
TGTGCCAGCAGTGAAATGTCCGCGGCGAGCTACACCTTC
>.|.|TRBJ2-2|TRBV3-1/TRBV3-2
CASKAGGNTGELFF
TGTGCCAGCAAGGCCGGGGGGAACACCGGGGAGCTGTTTTTT
>TRBD1|.|TRBJ1-3|TRBV24-1
CATNQYLGQGASGNTIYF
TGTGCCACCAATCAATACCTGGGACAGGGGGCGTCTGGAAACACCATATATTTT
>.|.|TRBJ2-5|TRBV30
CAWQMQARETQYF
TGTGCCTGGCAGATGCAAGCGAGGGAGACCCAGTACTTC
>.|.|TRBJ2-1|TRBV4-2
CASSQVGTADYNEQFF
TGTGCCAGCAGCCAAGTAGGCACAGCAGATTACAATGAGCAGTTCTTC
>.|.|TRBJ1-2|TRBV10-2
CASSETVFNYGYTF
TGCGCCAGCAGTGAGACAGTCTTCAACTATGGCTACACCTTC
>TRBD1|.|TRBJ1-2|TRBV5-1
CASSLVSLGQGSYGYTF
TGCGCCAGCAGCTTGGTTTCCTTGGGACAGGGATCCTATGGCTACACCTTC
>TRBD1|.|TRBJ1-2|TRBV6-5
CASKEQGKTNYGYTF
TGTGCCAGCAAGGAACAGGGGAAAACTAACTATGGCTACACCTTC
>.|.|TRBJ2-7|TRBV18
CASSPDGAKSYEQYF
TGTGCCAGCTCCCCTGATGGGGCGAAGTCCTACGAGCAGTACTTC
>.|.|TRBJ1-5|TRBV2
CASRSGVNQPQHF
TGTGCCAGCAGATCAGGGGTCAATCAGCCCCAGCATTTT
>TRBD1|.|TRBJ1-1|TRBV3-1/TRBV3-2
CASSPRQGGMNTEAFF
TGTGCCAGCAGCCCACGACAGGGTGGAATGAACACTGAAGCTTTCTTT
>.|.|TRBJ1-2|TRBV18
CASSEQSDYGYTF
TGTGCCAGCTCCGAACAGTCCGACTATGGCTACACCTTC
>TRBD1|once|TRBJ1-2|TRBV18
CASSPWDRDYGYTF
TGTGCCAGCTCACCCTGGGACAGGGACTATGGCTACACCTTC
>TRBD1|.|TRBJ1-2|TRBV6-5
CASSYRQGGGYTF
TGTGCCAGCAGTTACCGGCAGGGGGGTGGCTACACCTTC
>.|few|TRBJ2-6|TRBV5-4
CASSRQIFSGANVLTF
TGTGCCAGCAGTCGACAGATTTTCTCTGGGGCCAACGTCCTGACTTTC
>TRBD2|.|TRBJ2-1|TRBV2
CASSEEAGIYNEQFF
TGTGCCAGCAGTGAGGAAGCGGGAATCTACAATGAGCAGTTCTTC
>TRBD1|.|TRBJ1-2|TRBV11-2
CASSNRGLRGYTF
TGTGCCAGCAGCAACAGGGGGCTAAGGGGCTACACCTTC
>TRBD2|.|TRBJ2-3|TRBV9
CASTEEGLAGGTDTQYF
TGTGCCAGCACCGAGGAGGGACTAGCGGGAGGCACAGATACGCAGTATTTT
>.|.|TRBJ2-7|TRBV3-1/TRBV3-2
CASSLRLSYEQYF
TGTGCCAGCAGCCTACGACTATCTTACGAGCAGTACTTC
>.|.|TRBJ1-1|TRBV19
CASSPGHLNTEAFF
TGTGCCAGTAGCCCGGGACACTTGAACACTGAAGCTTTCTTT
>TRBD2|once|TRBJ2-3|TRBV19
CASSMSGGRTDTQYF
TGTGCCAGTAGTATGAGCGGGGGGCGGACAGATACGCAGTATTTT
>TRBD1|.|TRBJ1-4|TRBV30
CAWRETGWDEKLFF
TGTGCCTGGAGAGAGACAGGGTGGGACGAAAAACTGTTTTTT
>.|.|TRBJ1-1|TRBV6-5
CASGGFRTEAFF
TGTGCCAGCGGCGGGTTTCGCACTGAAGCTTTCTTT
>.|.|TRBJ1-5|TRBV5-6
CASGAWGRGFQPQHF
TGTGCCAGCGGAGCTTGGGGCAGGGGCTTCCAGCCCCAGCATTTT
>.|.|TRBJ1-2|TRBV27
CASRLMGHGGYTF
TGTGCCAGCAGGCTAATGGGCCATGGGGGCTACACCTTC
>.|.|TRBJ1-3|TRBV7-9
CASSLSARAISGNTIYF
TGTGCCAGCAGCTTATCCGCGCGAGCCATCTCTGGAAACACCATATATTTT
>.|.|TRBJ2-3|TRBV10-3
CAISEHVVETTDTQYF
TGTGCCATCAGTGAACATGTCGTTGAAACCACAGATACGCAGTATTTT
>TRBD2|.|TRBJ2-5|TRBV6-5
CASFRFREAGETQYF
TGTGCCAGCTTTAGATTCCGGGAGGCGGGAGAGACCCAGTACTTC
>TRBD1|.|TRBJ1-4|TRBV19
CASSARQGPATNEKLFF
TGTGCCAGTAGTGCCAGACAGGGGCCTGCAACTAATGAAAAACTGTTTTTT
>TRBD2|.|TRBJ2-1|TRBV7-8
CASSPRTSGSYNEQFF
TGTGCCAGCAGCCCGCGGACTAGCGGGAGTTACAATGAGCAGTTCTTC
>.|.|TRBJ1-6|TRBV20-1
CSAPAGALHF
TGCAGTGCCCCTGCAGGGGCCCTCCACTTT
>.|.|TRBJ1-5|TRBV19
CASSFPRGEDINQPQHF
TGTGCCAGTAGTTTCCCCCGCGGAGAGGATATCAATCAGCCCCAGCATTTT
>TRBD1|few|TRBJ1-5|TRBV18
CASSPLGRGQTSNQPQHF
TGTGCCAGCTCCCCCCTGGGGCGGGGACAGACTAGCAATCAGCCCCAGCATTTT
>.|.|TRBJ1-6|TRBV30
CAWSVKGGILSPLHF
TGTGCCTGGAGTGTTAAAGGGGGTATACTCTCACCCCTCCACTTT
>.|.|TRBJ1-3|TRBV15
CATQVTGTRSGNTIYF
TGTGCCACCCAAGTTACCGGGACACGGTCTGGAAACACCATATATTTT
>TRBD1|.|TRBJ1-1|TRBV3-1/TRBV3-2
CASSRTTGPAFF
TGTGCCAGCAGCCGAACGACAGGGCCAGCTTTCTTT
>.|once|TRBJ1-5|TRBV2
CASSEDSYSNQPQHF
TGTGCCAGCAGTGAAGATTCTTATAGCAATCAGCCCCAGCATTTT
>.|.|TRBJ1-1|TRBV6-2/TRBV6-3
CASSYSDKTNTEAFF
TGTGCCAGCAGTTACTCGGACAAGACGAACACTGAAGCTTTCTTT
>TRBD2|.|TRBJ2-5|TRBV28
CASGLLAGGTYQETQYF
TGTGCCAGCGGACTACTAGCGGGGGGAACGTACCAAGAGACCCAGTACTTC
>.|.|TRBJ2-7|TRBV5-1
CASSLVTRTYEQYF
TGCGCCAGCAGCTTGGTGACGAGGACCTACGAGCAGTACTTC
>TRBD1|.|TRBJ1-1|TRBV19
CASSIIRGITFF
TGTGCCAGTAGTATCATCAGGGGGATAACTTTCTTT
>TRBD1|.|TRBJ2-5|TRBV3-1/TRBV3-2
CASLDRGRQETQYF
TGTGCCAGCTTAGACAGGGGCCGTCAAGAGACCCAGTACTTC
>.|.|TRBJ1-2|TRBV4-1
CASSQDRWSNYGYTF
TGCGCCAGCAGCCAAGACAGGTGGTCAAACTATGGCTACACCTTC
>.|once|TRBJ1-1|TRBV18
CASSPGITGSNTEAFF
TGTGCCAGCTCACCGGGAATTACAGGTTCAAACACTGAAGCTTTCTTT
>.|few|TRBJ2-2|TRBV7-2
CASSLGQTGELFF
TGTGCCAGCAGCTTAGGACAGACCGGGGAGCTGTTTTTT
>TRBD2|.|TRBJ2-1|TRBV11-2
CASSSERGAYNEQFF
TGTGCCAGCAGCTCAGAGCGGGGGGCTTACAATGAGCAGTTCTTC
>.|.|TRBJ2-4|TRBV18
CASSPASVNIQYF
TGTGCCAGCTCACCGGCTAGCGTGAACATTCAGTACTTC
>.|.|TRBJ2-3|TRBV15
CATSRVSDTQYF
TGTGCCACCAGCAGAGTTTCGGATACGCAGTATTTT